Below are 3 T cell receptor beta chains sequenced from a single sample in a study of T-cell reconstitution after alpha-beta-depleted transplantation in children. This sample's TCRbeta library carried unique molecular identifier barcodes. TCRdb ran MiXCR on the PCR reads and lists one entry per CDR3 protein. The sample has approximately 9,000 distinct CDR3 sequences, 14% seen once. Here the sequenced sample was PBMCs, mostly from graft donor cells, taken 60 days after TCRalphabeta/CD19-depleted stem cell transplant. The receptors originated from a male patient between 5 and 17 years old who had a stem cell transplant for acute lymphoblastic leukemia, so the T cells may come from the graft donor.

This clonotype was counted many times. This chain joins TRBV12-3 or TRBV12-4 and TRBJ2-2; D may be TRBD1 (7 bases). The CDR3 is made up of 15 amino acids. The V end lost 6 bases, the J end lost 6 bases, and 17 bases lay between the germline ends. The CDR3 spells CASSPAGQSAGELFF. CDR3 nucleotide sequence: TGTGCCAGCAGCCCGGCGGGACAGTCCGCCGGGGAGCTGTTTTTT.

This clonotype was recorded a few times. The rearrangement links TRBV29-1 to TRBJ1-2; possible D gene TRBD1, 6 bases. Per germline, CDR1 SQVTM and CDR2 ANQGSEA. The V and J ends lost 5 bases and 4 bases respectively, with 14 bases between them. The CDR3 runs 13 residues. In DNA, the CDR3 is TGCAGCGTTAAAAAAGGGGGGGGCTATGGCTACACCTTC. Amino acids: CSVKKGGGYGYTF.

This clonotype was recorded many times. V gene TRBV7-9 combines with J gene TRBJ2-5; D unclear. Trimming shortened V by 5 bases and J by 13 bases, and 17 bases separated the two germline ends. Germline assignment: CDR1 SEHNR and CDR2 FQNEAQ (reference sequence). CDR3 length equals 12 residues. In DNA, the CDR3 is TGTGCCAGCAGCGCGTCGCCTTACAAACGGTACTTC. Translating gives CASSASPYKRYF.